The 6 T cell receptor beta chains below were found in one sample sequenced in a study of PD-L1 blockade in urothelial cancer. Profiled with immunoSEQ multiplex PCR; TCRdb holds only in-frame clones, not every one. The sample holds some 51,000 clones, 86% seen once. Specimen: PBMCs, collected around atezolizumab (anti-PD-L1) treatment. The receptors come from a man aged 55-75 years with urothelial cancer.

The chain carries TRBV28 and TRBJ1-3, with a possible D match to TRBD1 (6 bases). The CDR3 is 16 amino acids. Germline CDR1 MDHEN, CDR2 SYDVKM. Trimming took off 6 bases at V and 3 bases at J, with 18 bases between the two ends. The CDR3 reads CASSENRAPGGNTIYF. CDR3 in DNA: TGTGCCAGCAGCGAAAACAGGGCGCCCGGTGGAAACACCATATATTTT.

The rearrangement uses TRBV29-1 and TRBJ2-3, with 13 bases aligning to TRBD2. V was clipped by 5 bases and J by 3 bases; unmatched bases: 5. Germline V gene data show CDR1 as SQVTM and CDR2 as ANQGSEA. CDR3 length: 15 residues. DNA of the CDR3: TGCAGCGTTCAACTAGCGGGAGGGCCAACAGATACGCAGTATTTT. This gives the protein CSVQLAGGPTDTQYF.

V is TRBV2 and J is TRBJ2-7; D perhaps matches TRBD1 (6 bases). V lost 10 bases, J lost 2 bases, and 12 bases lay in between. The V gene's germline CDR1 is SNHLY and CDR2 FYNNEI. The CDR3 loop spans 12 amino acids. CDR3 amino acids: CANSRGPYEQYF. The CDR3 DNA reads TGTGCCAACTCCAGGGGCCCCTACGAGCAGTACTTC.

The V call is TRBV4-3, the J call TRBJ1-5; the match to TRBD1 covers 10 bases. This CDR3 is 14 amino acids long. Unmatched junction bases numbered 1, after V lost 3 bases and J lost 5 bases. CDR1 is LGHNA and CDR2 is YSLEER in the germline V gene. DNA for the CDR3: TGCGCCAGCAGCCAGGACAGGGGGGATCAGCCCCAGCATTTT. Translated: CASSQDRGDQPQHF.

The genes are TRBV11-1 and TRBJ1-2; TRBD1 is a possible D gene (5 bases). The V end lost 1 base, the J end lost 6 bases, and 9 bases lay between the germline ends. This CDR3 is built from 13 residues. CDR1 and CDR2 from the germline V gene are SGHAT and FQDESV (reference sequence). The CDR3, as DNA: TGTGCCAGCAGCTTAGGTTTGGGGCATGGCTACACCTTC. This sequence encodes CASSLGLGHGYTF.

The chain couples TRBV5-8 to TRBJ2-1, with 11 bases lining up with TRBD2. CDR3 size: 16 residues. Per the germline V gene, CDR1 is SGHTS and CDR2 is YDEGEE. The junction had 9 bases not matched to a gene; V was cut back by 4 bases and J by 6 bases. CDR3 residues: CASSRDGTSGFNEQFF. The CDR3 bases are TGTGCCAGCAGCCGAGATGGGACTAGCGGTTTCAATGAGCAGTTCTTC.